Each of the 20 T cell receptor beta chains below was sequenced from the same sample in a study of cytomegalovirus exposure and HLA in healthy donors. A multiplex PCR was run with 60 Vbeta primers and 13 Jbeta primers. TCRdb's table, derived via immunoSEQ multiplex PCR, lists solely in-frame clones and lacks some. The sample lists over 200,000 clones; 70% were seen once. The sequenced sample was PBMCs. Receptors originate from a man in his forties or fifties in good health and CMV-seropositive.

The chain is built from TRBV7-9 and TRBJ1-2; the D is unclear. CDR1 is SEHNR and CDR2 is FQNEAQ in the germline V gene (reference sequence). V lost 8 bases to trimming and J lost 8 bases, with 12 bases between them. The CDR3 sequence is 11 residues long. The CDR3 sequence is CASESPGGYTF. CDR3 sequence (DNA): TGTGCCAGCGAATCCCCGGGAGGCTACACCTTC.

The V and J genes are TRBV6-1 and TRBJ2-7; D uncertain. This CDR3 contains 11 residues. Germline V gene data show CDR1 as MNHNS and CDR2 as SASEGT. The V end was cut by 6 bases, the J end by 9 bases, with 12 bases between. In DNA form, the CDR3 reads TGTGCCAGCAGAGAGTTATTCTCGCAGTACTTC. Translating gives CASRELFSQYF.

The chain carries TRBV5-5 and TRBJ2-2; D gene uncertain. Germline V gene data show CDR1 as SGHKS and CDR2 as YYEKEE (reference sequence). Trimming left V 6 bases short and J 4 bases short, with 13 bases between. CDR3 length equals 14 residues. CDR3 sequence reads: CASIFDPSTGELFF. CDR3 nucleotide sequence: TGTGCCAGCATCTTCGATCCGAGCACCGGGGAGCTGTTTTTT.

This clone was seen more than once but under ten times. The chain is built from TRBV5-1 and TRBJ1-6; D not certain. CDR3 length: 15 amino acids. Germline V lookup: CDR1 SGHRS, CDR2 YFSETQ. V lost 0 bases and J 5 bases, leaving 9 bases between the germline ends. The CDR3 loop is CASSLETADNSPLHF. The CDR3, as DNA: TGCGCCAGCAGCTTGGAAACAGCAGATAATTCACCCCTCCACTTT.

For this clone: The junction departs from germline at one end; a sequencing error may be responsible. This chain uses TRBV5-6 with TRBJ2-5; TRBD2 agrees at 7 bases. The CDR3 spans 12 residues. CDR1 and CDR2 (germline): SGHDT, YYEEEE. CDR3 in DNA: TGTGCCGGCAGCTTCGGAACGGGGAGGGAGTACTTC. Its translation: CAGSFGTGREYF. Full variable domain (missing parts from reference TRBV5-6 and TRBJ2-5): DAGVTQSPTHLIKTRGQQVTLRCSPKSGHDTVSWYQQALGQGPQFIFQYYEEEERQRGNFPDRFSGHQFPNYSSELNVNALLLGDSALYLCAGSFGTGREYFGPGTRLLVL.

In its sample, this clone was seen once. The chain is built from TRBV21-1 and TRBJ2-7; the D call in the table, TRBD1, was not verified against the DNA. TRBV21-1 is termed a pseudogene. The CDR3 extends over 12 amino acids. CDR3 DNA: TGTGCCAGCAGCACCCCCCGACAGGGGGCTGACTTC. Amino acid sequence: CASSTPRQGADF.

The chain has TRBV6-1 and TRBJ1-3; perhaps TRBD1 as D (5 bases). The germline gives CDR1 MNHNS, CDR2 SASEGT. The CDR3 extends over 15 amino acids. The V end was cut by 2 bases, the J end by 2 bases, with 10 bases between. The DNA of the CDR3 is TGTGCCAGCAGTGAATGGGAGGGGACTGGAAACACCATATATTTT. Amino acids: CASSEWEGTGNTIYF.

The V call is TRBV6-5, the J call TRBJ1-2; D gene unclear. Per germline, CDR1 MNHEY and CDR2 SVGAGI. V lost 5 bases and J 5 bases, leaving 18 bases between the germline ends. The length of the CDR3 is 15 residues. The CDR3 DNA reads TGTGCCAGCAGTCCCCAAACTGCGGTAGGATATGGCTACACCTTC. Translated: CASSPQTAVGYGYTF.

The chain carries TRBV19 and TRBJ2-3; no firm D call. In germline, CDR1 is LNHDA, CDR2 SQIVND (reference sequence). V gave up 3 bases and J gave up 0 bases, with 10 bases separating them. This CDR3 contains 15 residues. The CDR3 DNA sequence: TGTGCCAGTAGTATCGCCCCTCTAAGCACAGATACGCAGTATTTT. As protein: CASSIAPLSTDTQYF.

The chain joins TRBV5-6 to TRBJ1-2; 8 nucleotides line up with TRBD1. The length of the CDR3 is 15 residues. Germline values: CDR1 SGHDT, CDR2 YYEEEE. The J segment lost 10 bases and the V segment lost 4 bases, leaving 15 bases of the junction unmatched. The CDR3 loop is CASSLSETGELVYTF. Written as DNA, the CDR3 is TGTGCCAGCAGCCTCAGCGAGACAGGGGAACTGGTCTACACCTTC.

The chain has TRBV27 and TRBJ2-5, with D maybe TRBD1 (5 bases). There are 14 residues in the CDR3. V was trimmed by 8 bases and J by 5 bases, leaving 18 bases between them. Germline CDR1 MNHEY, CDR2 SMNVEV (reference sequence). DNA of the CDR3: TGTGCCAGCGTAGGTTCAGGGCTTGGGGAGACCCAGTACTTC. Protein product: CASVGSGLGETQYF.

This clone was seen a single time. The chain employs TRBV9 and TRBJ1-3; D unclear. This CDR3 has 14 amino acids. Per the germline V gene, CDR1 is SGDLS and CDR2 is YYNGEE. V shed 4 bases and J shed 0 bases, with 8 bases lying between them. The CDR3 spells CASSSSGSGNTIYF. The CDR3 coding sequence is TGTGCCAGCAGCTCGAGCGGCTCTGGAAACACCATATATTTT.

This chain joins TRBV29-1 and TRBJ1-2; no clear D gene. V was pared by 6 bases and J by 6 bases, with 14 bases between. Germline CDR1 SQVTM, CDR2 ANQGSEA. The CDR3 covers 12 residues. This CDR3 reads CSVPTGKDGYTF. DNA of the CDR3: TGCAGCGTCCCTACGGGTAAAGATGGCTACACCTTC.

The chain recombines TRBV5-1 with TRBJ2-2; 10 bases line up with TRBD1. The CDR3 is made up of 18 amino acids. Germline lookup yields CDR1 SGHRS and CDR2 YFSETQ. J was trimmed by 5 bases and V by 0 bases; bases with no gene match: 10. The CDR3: CASSLGQGARIDTGELFF. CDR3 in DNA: TGCGCCAGCAGCTTGGGACAGGGGGCGCGGATTGATACCGGGGAGCTGTTTTTT. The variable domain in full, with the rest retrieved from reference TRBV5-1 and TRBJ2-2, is KAGVTQTPRYLIKTRGQQVTLSCSPISGHRSVSWYQQTPGQGLQFLFEYFSETQRNKGNFPGRFSGRQFSNSRSEMNVSTLELGDSALYLCASSLGQGARIDTGELFFGEGSRLTVL.

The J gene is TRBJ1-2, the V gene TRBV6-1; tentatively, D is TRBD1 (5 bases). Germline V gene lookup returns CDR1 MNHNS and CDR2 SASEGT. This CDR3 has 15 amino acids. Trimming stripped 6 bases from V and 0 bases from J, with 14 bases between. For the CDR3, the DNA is TGTGCCAGCAGCCCGTGGGGCAGCCCTAACTATGGCTACACCTTC. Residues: CASSPWGSPNYGYTF.

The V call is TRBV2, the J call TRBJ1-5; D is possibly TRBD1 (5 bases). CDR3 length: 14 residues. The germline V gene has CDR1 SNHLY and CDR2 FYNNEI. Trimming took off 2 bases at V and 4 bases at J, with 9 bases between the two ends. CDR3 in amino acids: CASSERGVNQPQHF. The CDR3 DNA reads TGTGCCAGCAGTGAACGGGGGGTAAATCAGCCCCAGCATTTT. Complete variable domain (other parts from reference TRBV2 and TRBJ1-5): EPEVTQTPSHQVTQMGQEVILRCVPISNHLYFYWYRQILGQKVEFLVSFYNNEISEKSEIFDDQFSVERPDGSNFTLKIRSTKLEDSAMYFCASSERGVNQPQHFGDGTRLSIL.

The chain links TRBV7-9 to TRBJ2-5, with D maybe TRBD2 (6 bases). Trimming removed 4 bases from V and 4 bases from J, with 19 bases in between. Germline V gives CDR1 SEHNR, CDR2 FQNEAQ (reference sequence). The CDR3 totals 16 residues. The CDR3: CASSSRGLVGGETQYF. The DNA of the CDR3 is TGTGCCAGCAGCTCACGTGGCCTGGTCGGGGGAGAGACCCAGTACTTC.

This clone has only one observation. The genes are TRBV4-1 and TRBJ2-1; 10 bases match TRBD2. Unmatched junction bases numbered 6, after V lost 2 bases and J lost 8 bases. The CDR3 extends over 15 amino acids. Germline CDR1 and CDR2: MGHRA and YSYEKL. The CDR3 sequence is CASSQRHGTSDEQFF. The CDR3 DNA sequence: TGCGCCAGCAGCCAACGACATGGGACTAGCGATGAGCAGTTCTTC.

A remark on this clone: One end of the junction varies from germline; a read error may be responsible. This CDR3 is CSSSYAWPEQYF. In nucleotides, the CDR3 is TGTTCCAGCAGCTACGCCTGGCCCGAGCAGTACTTC. The chain uses TRBV7-9 and TRBJ2-7; D gene unclear. The CDR3 length is 12 residues. The germline V gene encodes CDR1 SEHNR and CDR2 FQNEAQ (reference sequence).

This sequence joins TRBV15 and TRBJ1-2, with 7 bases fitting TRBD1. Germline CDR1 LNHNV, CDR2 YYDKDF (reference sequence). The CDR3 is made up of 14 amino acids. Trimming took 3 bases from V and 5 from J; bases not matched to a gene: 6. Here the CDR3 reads CATSSTGVSYGYTF. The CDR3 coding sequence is TGTGCCACCAGCAGTACAGGGGTCAGTTATGGCTACACCTTC. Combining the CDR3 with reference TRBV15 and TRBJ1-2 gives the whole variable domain DAMVIQNPRYQVTQFGKPVTLSCSQTLNHNVMYWYQQKSSQAPKLLFHYYDKDFNNEADTPDNFQSRRPNTSFCFLDIRSPGLGDTAMYLCATSSTGVSYGYTFGSGTRLTVV.